These 7 T cell receptor beta chains originate from one sample sequenced in a study of CD4 T cell repertoires in COVID-19. Assay: immunoSEQ multiplex PCR; the TCRdb copy retains only in-frame clones and omits some. This sample has some 80,000 clones, with 83% found just once. The sample in question was CD4+ T cells from peripheral blood, obtained after recovery from COVID-19. The receptors here all came from a human donor who had COVID-19.

The chain uses TRBV2 and TRBJ2-7; D might be TRBD2 (6 bases). CDR1 is SNHLY, CDR2 FYNNEI, per germline. This CDR3 has 16 residues. Trimming cost V 4 bases and J 3 bases, with 19 bases left between them. CDR3 DNA sequence: TGTGCCAGCAGTGTTTCCTTTAGCGGACTGAACTACGAGCAGTACTTC. This encodes CASSVSFSGLNYEQYF.

The rearrangement links TRBV10-2 to TRBJ2-3; 10 nucleotides align to TRBD2. CDR1 is WSHSY and CDR2 is SAAADI in the germline V gene. This CDR3 region has 15 residues. J lost 3 bases, V lost 4 bases, and 4 bases had no gene match. The CDR3 DNA sequence: TGCGCCAGCAGTGTTCTAGCGGGGGCGACAGATACGCAGTATTTT. Amino acid sequence: CASSVLAGATDTQYF.

This clone was counted a few times. The chain joins TRBV7-2 to TRBJ2-3; maybe TRBD2 (5 bases). CDR1 SGHTA and CDR2 FQGNSA come from the germline V gene. The CDR3 runs 15 residues. V gave up 2 bases and J gave up 2 bases, with 11 bases separating them. This CDR3 is CASSLIGIYTDTQYF. The CDR3 nucleotides read TGTGCCAGCAGCTTAATCGGGATCTACACAGATACGCAGTATTTT.

The chain couples TRBV6-5 to TRBJ1-1; the match to TRBD1 covers 7 bases. This CDR3 region has 13 residues. From germline, CDR1 is MNHEY and CDR2 SVGAGI. The V and J ends lost 11 bases and 1 base, in that order; junction bases with no gene match: 7. CDR3 sequence reads: CAGRQGRNTEAFF. CDR3 nucleotides: TGTGCCGGCCGACAGGGCCGGAACACTGAAGCTTTCTTT.

The chain carries TRBV5-1 and TRBJ2-3, with a weak D call TRBD2 (6 bases). The CDR3 has 14 amino acids. The germline V gene has CDR1 SGHRS and CDR2 YFSETQ. Trimming took 3 bases from V and 0 from J, leaving 8 bases between them. The DNA of the CDR3 is TGCGCCAGCAGCTCGGGACTCAGCACAGATACGCAGTATTTT. Amino acid sequence: CASSSGLSTDTQYF. The whole variable domain, filled in from reference TRBV5-1 and TRBJ2-3, reads KAGVTQTPRYLIKTRGQQVTLSCSPISGHRSVSWYQQTPGQGLQFLFEYFSETQRNKGNFPGRFSGRQFSNSRSEMNVSTLELGDSALYLCASSSGLSTDTQYFGPGTRLTVL.

This clone was seen only a few times. The chain combines TRBV11-2 with TRBJ1-4, with D possibly matching TRBD1 (6 bases). The CDR3 spans 14 residues. V was cut by 5 bases and J by 7 bases, with 14 bases left in between. Germline values: CDR1 SGHAT, CDR2 FQNNGV. CDR3 in DNA: TGTGCCAGCAGCGCCGACAGGCTGGCTGAAAAACTGTTTTTT. Protein sequence: CASSADRLAEKLFF.

CDR3 amino acids: CASSELQGISNQPQHF. CDR3 DNA: TGTGCCAGCAGTGAATTACAGGGAATCAGCAATCAGCCCCAGCATTTT. The chain carries TRBV6-1 and TRBJ1-5, with a weak D call TRBD1 (6 bases). The CDR3 is 16 amino acids. V lost 2 bases, J lost 1 base, and 12 bases lay in between. The germline gives CDR1 MNHNS, CDR2 SASEGT.